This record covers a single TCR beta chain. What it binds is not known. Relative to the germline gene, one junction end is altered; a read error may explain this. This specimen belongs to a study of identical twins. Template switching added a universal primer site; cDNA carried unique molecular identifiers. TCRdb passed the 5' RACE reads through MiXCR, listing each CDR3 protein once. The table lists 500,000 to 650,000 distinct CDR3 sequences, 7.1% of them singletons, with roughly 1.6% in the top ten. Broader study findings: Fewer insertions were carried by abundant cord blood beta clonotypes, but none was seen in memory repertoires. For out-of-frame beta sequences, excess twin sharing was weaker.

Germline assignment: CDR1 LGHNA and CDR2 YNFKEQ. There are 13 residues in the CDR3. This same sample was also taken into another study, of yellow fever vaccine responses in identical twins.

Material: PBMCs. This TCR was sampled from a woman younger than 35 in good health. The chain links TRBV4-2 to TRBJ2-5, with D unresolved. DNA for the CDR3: TGTACCAGCAGCCCAGACTGGAAAGAGACCCAGTACTTC. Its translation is CTSSPDWKETQYF.